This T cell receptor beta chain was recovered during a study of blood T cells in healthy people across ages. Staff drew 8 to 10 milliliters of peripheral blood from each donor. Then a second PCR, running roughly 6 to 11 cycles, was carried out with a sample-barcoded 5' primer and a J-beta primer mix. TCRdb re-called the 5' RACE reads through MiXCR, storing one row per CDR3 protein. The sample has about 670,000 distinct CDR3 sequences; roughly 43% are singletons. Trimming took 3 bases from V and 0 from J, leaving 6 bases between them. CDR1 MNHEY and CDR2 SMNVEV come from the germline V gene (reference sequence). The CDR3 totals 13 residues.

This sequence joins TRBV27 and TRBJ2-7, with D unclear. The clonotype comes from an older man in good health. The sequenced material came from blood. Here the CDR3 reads CASSFYGSYEQYF. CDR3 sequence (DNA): TGTGCCAGCAGTTTCTACGGCTCCTACGAGCAGTACTTC.